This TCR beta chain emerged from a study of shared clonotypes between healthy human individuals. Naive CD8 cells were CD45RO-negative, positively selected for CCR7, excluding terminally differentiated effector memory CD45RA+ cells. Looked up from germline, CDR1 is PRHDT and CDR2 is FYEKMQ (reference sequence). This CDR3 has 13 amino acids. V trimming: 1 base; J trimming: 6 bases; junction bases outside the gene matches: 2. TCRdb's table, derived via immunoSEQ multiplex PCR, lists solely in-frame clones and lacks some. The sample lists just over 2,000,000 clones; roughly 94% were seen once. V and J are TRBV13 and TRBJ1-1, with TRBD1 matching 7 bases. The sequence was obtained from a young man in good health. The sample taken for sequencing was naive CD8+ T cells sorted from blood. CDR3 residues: CASSLDRGPEAFF. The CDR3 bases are TGTGCCAGCAGCTTAGACAGGGGTCCTGAAGCTTTCTTT. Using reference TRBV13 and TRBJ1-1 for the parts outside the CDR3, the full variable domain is AAGVIQSPRHLIKEKRETATLKCYPIPRHDTVYWYQQGPGQDPQFLISFYEKMQSDKGSIPDRFSAQQFSDYHSELNMSSLELGDSALYFCASSLDRGPEAFFGQGTRLTVV.